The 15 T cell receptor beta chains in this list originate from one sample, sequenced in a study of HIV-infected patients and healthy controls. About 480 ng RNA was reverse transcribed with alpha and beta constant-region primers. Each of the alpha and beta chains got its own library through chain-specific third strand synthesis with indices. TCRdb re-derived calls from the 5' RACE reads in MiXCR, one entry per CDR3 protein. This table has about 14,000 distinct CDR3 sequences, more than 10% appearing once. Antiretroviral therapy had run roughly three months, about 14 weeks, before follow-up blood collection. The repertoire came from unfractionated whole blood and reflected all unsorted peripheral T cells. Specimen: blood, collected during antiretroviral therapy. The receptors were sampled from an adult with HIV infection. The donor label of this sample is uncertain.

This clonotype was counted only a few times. This chain's CDR3 is CASSQEEGVLAGEETQYF. The CDR3 DNA sequence: TGTGCCAGCAGCCAAGAGGAGGGGGTACTAGCGGGTGAAGAGACCCAGTACTTC. The chain couples TRBV3-1 to TRBJ2-5, with 9 bases lining up with TRBD2. The trim removed 0 bases at V and 3 bases at J, leaving 11 bases unmatched. Germline V gene lookup returns CDR1 LGHDT and CDR2 YNNKEL (reference sequence). The CDR3 spans 18 residues.

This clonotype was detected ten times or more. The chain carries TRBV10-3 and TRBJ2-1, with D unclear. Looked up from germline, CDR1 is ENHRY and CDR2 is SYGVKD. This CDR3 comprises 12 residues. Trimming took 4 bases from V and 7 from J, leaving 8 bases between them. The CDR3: CAISGGGNEQFF. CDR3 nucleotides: TGTGCCATCAGTGGGGGTGGAAATGAGCAGTTCTTC.

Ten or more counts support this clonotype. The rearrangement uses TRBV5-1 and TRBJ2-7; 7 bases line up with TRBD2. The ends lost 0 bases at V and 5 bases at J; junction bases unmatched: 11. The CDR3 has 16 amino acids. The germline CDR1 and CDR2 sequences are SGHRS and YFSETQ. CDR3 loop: CASSLEGRGTWDEQYF. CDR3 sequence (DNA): TGCGCCAGCAGCTTGGAGGGGCGGGGGACCTGGGACGAGCAGTACTTC.

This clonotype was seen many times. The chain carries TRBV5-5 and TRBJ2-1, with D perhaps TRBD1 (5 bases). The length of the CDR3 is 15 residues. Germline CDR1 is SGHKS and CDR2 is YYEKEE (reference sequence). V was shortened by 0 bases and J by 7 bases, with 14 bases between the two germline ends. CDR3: CASSLVFRAPNEQFF. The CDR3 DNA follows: TGTGCCAGCAGCTTGGTTTTCAGGGCACCTAATGAGCAGTTCTTC.

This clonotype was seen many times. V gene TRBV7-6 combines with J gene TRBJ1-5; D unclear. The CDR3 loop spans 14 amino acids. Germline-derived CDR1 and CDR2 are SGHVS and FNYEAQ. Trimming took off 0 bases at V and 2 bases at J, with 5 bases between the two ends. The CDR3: CASSLAGGNQPQHF. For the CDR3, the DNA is TGTGCCAGCAGCTTAGCCGGAGGCAATCAGCCCCAGCATTTT.

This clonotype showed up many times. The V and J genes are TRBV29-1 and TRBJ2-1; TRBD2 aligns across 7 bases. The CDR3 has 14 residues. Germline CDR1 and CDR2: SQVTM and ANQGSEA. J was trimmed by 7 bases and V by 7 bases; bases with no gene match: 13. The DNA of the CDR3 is TGCAGCGCCGGAGGCGGGAGCAAGAGGAATGAGCAGTTCTTC. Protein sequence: CSAGGGSKRNEQFF.

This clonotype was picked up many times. CDR3 residues: CASSAQGGQNTEAFF. The CDR3 bases are TGCGCCAGCAGCGCGCAAGGGGGGCAGAACACTGAAGCTTTCTTT. This rearrangement joins TRBV5-1 to TRBJ1-1; D perhaps matches TRBD1 (6 bases). Germline V lookup: CDR1 SGHRS, CDR2 YFSETQ. V was shortened by 4 bases and J by 1 base, with 14 bases between the two germline ends. This CDR3 contains 15 residues. The full variable domain, completed using reference TRBV5-1 and TRBJ1-1, is KAGVTQTPRYLIKTRGQQVTLSCSPISGHRSVSWYQQTPGQGLQFLFEYFSETQRNKGNFPGRFSGRQFSNSRSEMNVSTLELGDSALYLCASSAQGGQNTEAFFGQGTRLTVV.

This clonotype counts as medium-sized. The CDR3 spells CASIGTGRHTQYF. CDR3 in DNA: TGTGCCAGCATCGGGACAGGGAGGCATACGCAGTATTTT. The chain has TRBV12-3 or TRBV12-4 and TRBJ2-3; 9 positions match TRBD1. V lost 7 bases, J lost 7 bases, and 6 bases stayed unmatched. CDR3 length: 13 amino acids.

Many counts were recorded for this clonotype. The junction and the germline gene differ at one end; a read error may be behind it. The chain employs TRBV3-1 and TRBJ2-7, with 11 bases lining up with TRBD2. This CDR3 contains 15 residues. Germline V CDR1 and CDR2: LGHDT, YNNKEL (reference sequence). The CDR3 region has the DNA TGTGCCAGCAGCCGGCTAGCGGGAGGCTCCGACGAGCAGTACTTC. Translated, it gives CASSRLAGGSDEQYF.

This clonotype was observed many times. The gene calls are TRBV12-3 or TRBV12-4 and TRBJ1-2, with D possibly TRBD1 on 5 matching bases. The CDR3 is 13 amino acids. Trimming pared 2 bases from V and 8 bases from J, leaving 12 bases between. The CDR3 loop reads CASSLLGPSGYTF. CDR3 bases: TGTGCCAGCAGTTTACTGGGACCGAGCGGCTACACCTTC.

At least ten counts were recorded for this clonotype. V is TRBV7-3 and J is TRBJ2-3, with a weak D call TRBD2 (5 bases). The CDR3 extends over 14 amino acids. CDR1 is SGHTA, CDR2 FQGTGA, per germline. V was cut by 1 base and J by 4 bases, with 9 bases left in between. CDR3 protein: CASSLIGSADTQYF. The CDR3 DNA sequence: TGTGCCAGCAGCTTAATTGGGAGCGCAGATACGCAGTATTTT.

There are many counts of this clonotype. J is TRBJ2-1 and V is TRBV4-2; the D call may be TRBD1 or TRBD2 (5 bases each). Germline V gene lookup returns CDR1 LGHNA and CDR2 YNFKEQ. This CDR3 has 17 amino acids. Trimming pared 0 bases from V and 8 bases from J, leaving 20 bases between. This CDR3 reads CASSQEGEPSSGDEQFF. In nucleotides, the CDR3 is TGTGCCAGCAGCCAAGAAGGGGAACCGTCTTCCGGGGATGAGCAGTTCTTC.

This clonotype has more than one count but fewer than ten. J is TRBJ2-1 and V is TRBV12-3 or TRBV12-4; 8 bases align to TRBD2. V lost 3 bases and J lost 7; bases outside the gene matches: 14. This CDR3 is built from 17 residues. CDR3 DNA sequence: TGTGCCAGCAGTTTGGATCTAGGCGGGAGGCTGGGGAATGAGCAGTTCTTC. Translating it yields CASSLDLGGRLGNEQFF.

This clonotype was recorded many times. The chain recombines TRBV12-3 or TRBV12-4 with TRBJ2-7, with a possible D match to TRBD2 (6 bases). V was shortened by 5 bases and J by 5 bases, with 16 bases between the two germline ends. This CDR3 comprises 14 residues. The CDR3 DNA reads TGTGCCAGCAGTACCCCGACTAGGAGCAACGAGCAGTACTTC. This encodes CASSTPTRSNEQYF.

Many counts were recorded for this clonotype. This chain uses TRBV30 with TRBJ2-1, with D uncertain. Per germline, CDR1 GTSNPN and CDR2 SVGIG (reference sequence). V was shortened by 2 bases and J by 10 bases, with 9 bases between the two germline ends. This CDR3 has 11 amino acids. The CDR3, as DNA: TGTGCCTGGAGTCAGGATAGGGAGCAGTTCTTC. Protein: CAWSQDREQFF.